Listed here is a single TCR beta chain. No more than 2 weeks before study entry, exposed participants had met a case of COVID-19. The CDR3 is 14 residues long. CDR1 is MNHEY, CDR2 SVGAGI, per germline. V shed 4 bases and J shed 8 bases, with 17 bases lying between them. This entry comes from a study of blood T cell repertoires in COVID-19. Study-wide context: The United States, Italy and Spain were the sources of the acute and convalescent COVID-19 samples.

Authors' processing steps: Reference gene primer amplification in the assay estimated nucleated cell counts. Libraries were prepared by immunoSEQ multiplex PCR; TCRdb keeps only in-frame clonotypes and omits some of them. V and J calls and clone size come straight from that table; D and trimming were deduced from the DNA. The sample shows 200,000 to 250,000 clones, 83% of them seen only once. Sequencing input: PBMCs or T cells enriched from blood (not recorded which). The clonotype originates from a woman aged 45-65 years who had been exposed to COVID-19. The rearrangement links TRBV6-5 to TRBJ1-2, with D possibly matching TRBD1 (6 bases). This CDR3 is CASSLGQGWDGYTF. The CDR3 DNA reads as TGTGCCAGCAGTTTGGGGCAGGGGTGGGACGGCTACACCTTC.